These 8 T cell receptor beta chains were sequenced from one sample in a study of shared clonotypes between healthy human individuals. Assay used: immunoSEQ multiplex PCR; TCRdb lists only in-frame clones, some missing. This sample has more than 2 million clones; around 95% occur once, and the top ten carry 0.13%. The material sequenced was naive CD4+ T cells sorted from blood. Noted subset: CD45RA+ positively selected. All receptors derive from a man aged 18 to 30 in good health.

The chain is built from TRBV27 and TRBJ1-2; TRBD1 might be the D (5 bases). Germline V gives CDR1 MNHEY, CDR2 SMNVEV (reference sequence). Trimming pared 5 bases from V and 2 bases from J, leaving 9 bases between. The CDR3 runs 13 residues. CDR3 sequence: CASSATENYGYTF. In nucleotides, the CDR3 is TGTGCCAGCAGTGCGACAGAGAACTATGGCTACACCTTC.

J is TRBJ2-7 and V is TRBV4-2; 8 bases line up with TRBD1. The CDR3 is 13 residues long. J was trimmed by 6 bases and V by 1 base; bases with no gene match: 2. CDR1 and CDR2 from the germline V gene are LGHNA and YNFKEQ. The CDR3 DNA is TGTGCCAGCAGCCAAGTTACAGGGGGCGAGCAGTACTTC. Translation: CASSQVTGGEQYF.

Comment on this clone: A much more abundant neighbour one base away suggests this may be a read error. Within the sample, other DNA sequences also encode this same CDR3. The genes are TRBV5-4 and TRBJ2-7; 7 nucleotides agree with TRBD1. The CDR3 loop spans 15 amino acids. Germline CDR1 reads SGHNT; CDR2 reads YYREEE (reference sequence). With V trimmed by 0 bases and J by 2 bases, 5 bases remained unmatched. The CDR3 reads CASSLAGTVPYEQYF. CDR3 coding DNA: TGTGCCAGCAGCTTGGCCGGGACAGTGCCCTACGAGCAGTACTTC.

The rearrangement links TRBV18 to TRBJ1-2; TRBD1 might be the D (6 bases). This CDR3 region has 15 residues. The germline V and J ends were trimmed by 6 bases and 6 bases, with 20 bases remaining between them. Looked up from germline, CDR1 is KGHSH and CDR2 is LQKENI. The CDR3 reads CASSYYRDAGNGYTF. The DNA for the CDR3 is TGTGCCAGCTCTTATTACAGGGATGCGGGGAATGGCTACACCTTC.

The chain has TRBV4-1 and TRBJ2-2; the D is unclear. The CDR3 totals 14 residues. V dropped 0 bases and J dropped 8 bases, with 10 bases sitting between them. Per germline, CDR1 MGHRA and CDR2 YSYEKL. CDR3 DNA: TGCGCCAGCAGCCAAGATTCTCCCGCTGGGGAGCTGTTTTTT. Its translation: CASSQDSPAGELFF.

This sequence joins TRBV30 and TRBJ1-1; TRBD1 might be the D (6 bases). This CDR3 comprises 14 residues. Germline V gene lookup returns CDR1 GTSNPN and CDR2 SVGIG (reference sequence). V lost 2 bases and J lost 7, with 17 bases in between. The CDR3 sequence: CAWSQGNGDGEAFF. The CDR3 DNA sequence: TGTGCCTGGAGTCAGGGGAACGGTGACGGTGAAGCTTTCTTT.

The chain joins TRBV29-1 to TRBJ1-5; TRBD1 agrees at 10 bases. The germline V gene has CDR1 SQVTM and CDR2 ANQGSEA. Germline trimming cut 4 bases from V and 6 bases from J; bases unmatched to any gene: 9. CDR3 length: 15 residues. CDR3 region: CSVVLGTGDFQPQHF. As DNA, the CDR3 is TGCAGCGTTGTATTAGGGACAGGGGATTTTCAGCCCCAGCATTTT.

The chain employs TRBV6-5 and TRBJ2-1, with 7 bases that match TRBD2. Germline-derived CDR1 and CDR2 are MNHEY and SVGAGI. V lost 2 bases and J lost 1; bases outside the gene matches: 5. This CDR3 is 16 amino acids long. The CDR3 here is CASSYDGLVSYNEQFF. CDR3 nucleotides: TGTGCCAGCAGTTACGATGGACTAGTGTCCTACAATGAGCAGTTCTTC.